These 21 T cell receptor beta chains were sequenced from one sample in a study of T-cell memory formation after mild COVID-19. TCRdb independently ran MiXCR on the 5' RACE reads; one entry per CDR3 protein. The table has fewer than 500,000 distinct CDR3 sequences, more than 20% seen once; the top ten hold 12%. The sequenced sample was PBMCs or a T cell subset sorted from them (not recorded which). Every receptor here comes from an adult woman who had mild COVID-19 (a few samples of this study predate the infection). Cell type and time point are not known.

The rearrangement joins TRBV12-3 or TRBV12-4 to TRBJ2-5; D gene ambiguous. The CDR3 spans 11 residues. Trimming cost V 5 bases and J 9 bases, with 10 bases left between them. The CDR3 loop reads CASSVPGSQYF. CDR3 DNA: TGTGCCAGCAGTGTCCCTGGATCCCAGTACTTC.

The CDR3 DNA reads as TGTGCCAGCAGCCCAGCGGTAAACCGGGGAGATACGCAGTATTTT. Translating it yields CASSPAVNRGDTQYF. The chain couples TRBV7-3 to TRBJ2-3; tentative D call: TRBD2 (5 bases). V was clipped by 5 bases and J by 5 bases, with 17 bases between them. The CDR3 sequence is 15 residues long. Germline CDR1 reads SGHTA; CDR2 reads FQGTGA.

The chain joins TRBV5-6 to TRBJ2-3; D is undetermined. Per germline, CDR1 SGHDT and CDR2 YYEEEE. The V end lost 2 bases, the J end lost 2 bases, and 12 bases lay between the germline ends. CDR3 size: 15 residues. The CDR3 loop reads CASSFSGSPTDTQYF. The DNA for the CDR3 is TGTGCCAGCAGCTTTTCTGGGTCTCCCACAGATACGCAGTATTTT.

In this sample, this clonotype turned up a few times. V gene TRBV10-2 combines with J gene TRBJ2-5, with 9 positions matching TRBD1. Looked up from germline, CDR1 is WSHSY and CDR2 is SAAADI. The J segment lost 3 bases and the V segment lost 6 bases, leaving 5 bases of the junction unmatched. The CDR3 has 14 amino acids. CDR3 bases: TGCGCCAGCAGGGACAGGGGCCCGAAAGAGACCCAGTACTTC. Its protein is CASRDRGPKETQYF.

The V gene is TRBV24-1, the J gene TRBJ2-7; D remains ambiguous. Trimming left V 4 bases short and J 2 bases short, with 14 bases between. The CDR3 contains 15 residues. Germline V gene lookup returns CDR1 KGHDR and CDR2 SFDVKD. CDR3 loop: CATSDPRSLAYEQYF. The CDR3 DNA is TGTGCCACCAGTGACCCACGGTCCCTGGCCTACGAGCAGTACTTC.

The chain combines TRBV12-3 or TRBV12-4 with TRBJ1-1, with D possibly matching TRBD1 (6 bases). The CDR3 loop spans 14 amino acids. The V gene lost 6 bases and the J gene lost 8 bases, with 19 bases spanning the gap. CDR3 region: CASSPRDGGAEAFF. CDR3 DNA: TGTGCCAGCAGCCCGCGCGATGGGGGCGCCGAAGCTTTCTTT.

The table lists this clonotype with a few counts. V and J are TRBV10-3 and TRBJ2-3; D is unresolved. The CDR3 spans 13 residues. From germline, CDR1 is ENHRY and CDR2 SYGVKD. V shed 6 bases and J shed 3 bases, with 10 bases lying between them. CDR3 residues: CAISPLGTDTQYF. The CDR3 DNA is TGTGCCATCAGCCCCTTGGGGACAGATACGCAGTATTTT.

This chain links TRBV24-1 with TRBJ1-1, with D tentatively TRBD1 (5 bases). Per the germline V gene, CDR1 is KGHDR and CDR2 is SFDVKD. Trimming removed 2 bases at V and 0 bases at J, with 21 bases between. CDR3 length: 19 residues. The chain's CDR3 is CATSDSPRDPWGMNTEAFF. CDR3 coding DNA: TGTGCCACCAGTGATTCGCCCCGGGACCCATGGGGGATGAACACTGAAGCTTTCTTT.

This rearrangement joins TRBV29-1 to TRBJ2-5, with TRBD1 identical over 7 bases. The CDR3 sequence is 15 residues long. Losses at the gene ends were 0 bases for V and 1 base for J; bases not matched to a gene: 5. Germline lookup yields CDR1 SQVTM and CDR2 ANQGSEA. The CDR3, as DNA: TGCAGCGTTGAAGATCAATGGACAGGCCAAGAGACCCAGTACTTC. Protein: CSVEDQWTGQETQYF.

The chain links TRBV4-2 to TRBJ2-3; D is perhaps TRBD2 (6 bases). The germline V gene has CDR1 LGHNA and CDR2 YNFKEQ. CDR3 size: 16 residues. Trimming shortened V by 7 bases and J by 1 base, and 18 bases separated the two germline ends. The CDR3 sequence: CASTHPRTGGTDTQYF. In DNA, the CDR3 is TGTGCCAGCACCCACCCCAGAACGGGGGGCACAGATACGCAGTATTTT.

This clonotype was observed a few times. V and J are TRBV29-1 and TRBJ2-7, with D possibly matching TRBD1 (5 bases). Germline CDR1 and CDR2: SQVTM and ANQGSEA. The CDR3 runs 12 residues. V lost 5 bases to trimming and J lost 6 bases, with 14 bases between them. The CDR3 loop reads CSVFRQLGEQYF. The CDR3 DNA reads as TGCAGCGTTTTTCGACAGTTAGGCGAGCAGTACTTC.

The CDR3 loop is CASSWGRVNTEAFF. CDR3 DNA sequence: TGCGCCAGCAGCTGGGGACGCGTGAACACTGAAGCTTTCTTT. The V and J genes are TRBV5-1 and TRBJ1-1; TRBD1 is a possible D gene (5 bases). Per germline, CDR1 SGHRS and CDR2 YFSETQ. This CDR3 contains 14 residues. Trimming shortened V by 3 bases and J by 0 bases, and 9 bases separated the two germline ends. The full variable domain, its missing parts supplied by reference TRBV5-1 and TRBJ1-1, is KAGVTQTPRYLIKTRGQQVTLSCSPISGHRSVSWYQQTPGQGLQFLFEYFSETQRNKGNFPGRFSGRQFSNSRSEMNVSTLELGDSALYLCASSWGRVNTEAFFGQGTRLTVV.

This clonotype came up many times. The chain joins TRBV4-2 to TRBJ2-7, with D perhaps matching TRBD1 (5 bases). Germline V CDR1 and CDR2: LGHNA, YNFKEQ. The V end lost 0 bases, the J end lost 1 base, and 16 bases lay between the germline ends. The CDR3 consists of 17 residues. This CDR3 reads CASSQESQGQPSYEQYF. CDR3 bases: TGTGCCAGCAGCCAAGAAAGTCAGGGCCAACCTTCCTACGAGCAGTACTTC.

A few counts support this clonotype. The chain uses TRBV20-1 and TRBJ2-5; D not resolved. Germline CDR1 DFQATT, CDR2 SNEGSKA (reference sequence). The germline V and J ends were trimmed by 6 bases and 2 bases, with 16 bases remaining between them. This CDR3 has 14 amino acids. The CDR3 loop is CSAEDLIKQETQYF. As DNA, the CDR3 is TGCAGTGCAGAGGATCTAATTAAACAAGAGACCCAGTACTTC.

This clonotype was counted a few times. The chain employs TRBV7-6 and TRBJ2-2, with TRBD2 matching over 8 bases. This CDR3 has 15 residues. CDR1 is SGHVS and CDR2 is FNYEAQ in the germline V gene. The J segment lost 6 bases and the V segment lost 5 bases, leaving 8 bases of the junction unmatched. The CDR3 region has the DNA TGTGCCAGCAGCGCGGAGACTAGCGAGTCCGGGGAGCTGTTTTTT. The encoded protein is CASSAETSESGELFF.

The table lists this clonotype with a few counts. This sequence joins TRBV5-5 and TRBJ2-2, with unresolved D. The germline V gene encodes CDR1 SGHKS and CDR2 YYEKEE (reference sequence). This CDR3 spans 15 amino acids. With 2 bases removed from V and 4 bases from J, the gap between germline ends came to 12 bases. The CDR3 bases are TGTGCCAGCAGCTTCGGTGGCCTAAGCACCGGGGAGCTGTTTTTT. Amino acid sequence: CASSFGGLSTGELFF.

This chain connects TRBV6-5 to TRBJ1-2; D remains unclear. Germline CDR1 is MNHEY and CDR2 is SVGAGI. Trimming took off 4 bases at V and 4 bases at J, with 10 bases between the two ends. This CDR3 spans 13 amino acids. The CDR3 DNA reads TGTGCCAGCAGTTCGCTACTGGGCTATGGCTACACCTTC. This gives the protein CASSSLLGYGYTF.

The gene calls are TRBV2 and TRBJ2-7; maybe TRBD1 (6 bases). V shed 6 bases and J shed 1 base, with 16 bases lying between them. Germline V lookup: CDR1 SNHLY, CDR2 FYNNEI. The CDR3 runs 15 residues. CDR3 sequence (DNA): TGTGCCAGCAGCCCTAGGACAGCACGTTCCTACGAGCAGTACTTC. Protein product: CASSPRTARSYEQYF.

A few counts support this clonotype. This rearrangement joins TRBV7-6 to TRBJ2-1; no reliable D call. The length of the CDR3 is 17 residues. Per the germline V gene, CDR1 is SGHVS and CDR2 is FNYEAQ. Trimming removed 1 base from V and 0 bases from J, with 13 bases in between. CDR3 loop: CASSLVTRFSSYNEQFF. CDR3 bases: TGTGCCAGCAGCTTAGTGACGCGTTTCAGCTCCTACAATGAGCAGTTCTTC. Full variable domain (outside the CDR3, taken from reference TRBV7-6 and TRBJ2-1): GAGVSQSPRYKVTKRGQDVALRCDPISGHVSLYWYRQALGQGPEFLTYFNYEAQQDKSGLPNDRFSAERPEGSISTLTIQRTEQRDSAMYRCASSLVTRFSSYNEQFFGPGTRLTVL.

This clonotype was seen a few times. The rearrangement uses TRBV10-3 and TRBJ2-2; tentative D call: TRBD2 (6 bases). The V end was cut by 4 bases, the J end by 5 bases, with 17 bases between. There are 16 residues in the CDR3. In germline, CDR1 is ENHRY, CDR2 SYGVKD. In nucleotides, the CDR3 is TGTGCCATCAGTGGGGGGGACCTCCTTAGGACCGGGGAGCTGTTTTTT. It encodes CAISGGDLLRTGELFF.

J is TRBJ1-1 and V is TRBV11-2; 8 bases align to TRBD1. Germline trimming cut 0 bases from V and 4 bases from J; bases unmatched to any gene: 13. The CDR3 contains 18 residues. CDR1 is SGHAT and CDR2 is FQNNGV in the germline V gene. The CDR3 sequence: CASSLDWWQGAVGTEAFF. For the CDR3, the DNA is TGTGCCAGCAGCTTAGATTGGTGGCAGGGGGCCGTGGGCACTGAAGCTTTCTTT.